The 21 T cell receptor beta chains below come from one sample, sequenced in a study of blood T cell repertoires in COVID-19. Using immunoSEQ multiplex PCR, the repertoire was profiled, and TCRdb retains in-frame clones only, with some absent. The table records approximately 490,000 clones, 87% of them present only once. The specimen was PBMCs or T cells enriched from blood (not recorded which). The receptors derive from a young woman who had recovered from COVID-19.

The V call is TRBV5-1, the J call TRBJ1-2; TRBD1 might be the D (6 bases). This CDR3 region has 15 residues. Trimming took 4 bases from V and 3 from J, leaving 16 bases between them. Germline V gives CDR1 SGHRS, CDR2 YFSETQ. In nucleotides, the CDR3 is TGCGCCAGCAGCCCACGAGGGGGGGTTGACTATGGCTACACCTTC. Protein sequence: CASSPRGGVDYGYTF. The full variable domain, its missing parts supplied by reference TRBV5-1 and TRBJ1-2, is KAGVTQTPRYLIKTRGQQVTLSCSPISGHRSVSWYQQTPGQGLQFLFEYFSETQRNKGNFPGRFSGRQFSNSRSEMNVSTLELGDSALYLCASSPRGGVDYGYTFGSGTRLTVV.

The rearrangement links TRBV5-5 to TRBJ1-6, with TRBD1 matching 7 bases. This CDR3 has 13 amino acids. Trimming at V came to 4 bases and at J to 10 bases, leaving 5 bases not matched to a gene. Germline assignment: CDR1 SGHKS and CDR2 YYEKEE (reference sequence). The CDR3 sequence is CASSRGPGSPLHF. The DNA of the CDR3 is TGTGCCAGCAGCAGGGGGCCTGGCTCACCCCTCCACTTT.

This clone was detected only a few times. The chain recombines TRBV6-5 with TRBJ1-2; 8 bases fit TRBD1. CDR1 is MNHEY and CDR2 is SVGAGI in the germline V gene. CDR3 size: 13 residues. The V segment lost 5 bases and the J segment 8 bases; nucleotides outside the gene matches: 7. The CDR3 DNA reads as TGTGCCAGCAGTCCGAGGACAGGGTCCGGCTACACCTTC. Residues: CASSPRTGSGYTF.

The V and J genes are TRBV5-6 and TRBJ1-5; D may be TRBD1 (5 bases). The germline V gene has CDR1 SGHDT and CDR2 YYEEEE. V dropped 1 base and J dropped 0 bases, with 11 bases sitting between them. There are 16 residues in the CDR3. Written as DNA, the CDR3 is TGTGCCAGCAGCTTGTTAGGGGATACTAGCAATCAGCCCCAGCATTTT. Encoded protein: CASSLLGDTSNQPQHF.

This chain links TRBV4-1 with TRBJ2-7; weak D call: TRBD1 (5 bases). The CDR3 loop spans 15 amino acids. Germline V CDR1 and CDR2: MGHRA, YSYEKL. Trimming removed 1 base at V and 0 bases at J, with 10 bases between. The DNA for the CDR3 is TGCGCCAGCAGCCAAGTTACAGGAAGCTCCTACGAGCAGTACTTC. Protein product: CASSQVTGSSYEQYF.

The rearrangement links TRBV6-5 to TRBJ1-3, with TRBD1 identical over 7 bases. The junction had 11 bases not matched to a gene; V was cut back by 8 bases and J by 4 bases. The CDR3 is made up of 15 amino acids. Germline V lookup: CDR1 MNHEY, CDR2 SVGAGI. CDR3 amino acids: CASAAIDREGNTIYF. The CDR3, as DNA: TGTGCCAGCGCGGCGATTGACAGGGAAGGAAACACCATATATTTT.

The chain has TRBV18 and TRBJ1-2, with D possibly being TRBD1 (5 bases). Germline values: CDR1 KGHSH, CDR2 LQKENI. The CDR3 loop spans 19 amino acids. Trimming shortened V by 4 bases and J by 0 bases, and 24 bases separated the two germline ends. The DNA of the CDR3 is TGTGCCAGCTCACGGACGACAGAGCGACTTTCTCTAGCTAACTATGGCTACACCTTC. Translating gives CASSRTTERLSLANYGYTF.

The chain links TRBV28 to TRBJ2-2; 8 nucleotides agree with TRBD1. The CDR3 consists of 15 residues. V shed 8 bases and J 4 bases; nucleotides not matched to a gene: 9. In germline, CDR1 is MDHEN, CDR2 SYDVKM. The chain's CDR3 is CASAPQGARTGELFF. The CDR3 DNA sequence: TGTGCCAGCGCTCCGCAGGGGGCGCGCACCGGGGAGCTGTTTTTT. Full variable domain (remainder filled in from reference TRBV28 and TRBJ2-2): DVKVTQSSRYLVKRTGEKVFLECVQDMDHENMFWYRQDPGLGLRLIYFSYDVKMKEKGDIPEGYSVSREKKERFSLILESASTNQTSMYLCASAPQGARTGELFFGEGSRLTVL.

In this sample, this clone turned up once. This chain joins TRBV19 and TRBJ1-4, with TRBD1 matching over 7 bases. Germline V gene sequence: CDR1 LNHDA, CDR2 SQIVND (reference sequence). J gave up 8 bases and V 7 bases, and 10 bases lay outside the gene matches. This CDR3 spans 14 amino acids. The CDR3 here is CASMGRTGDEKLFF. In nucleotides, the CDR3 is TGTGCCAGTATGGGAAGGACAGGAGACGAAAAACTGTTTTTT.

This clone was counted a few times. This rearrangement joins TRBV5-5 to TRBJ2-1; 10 bases agree with TRBD1. This CDR3 has 15 amino acids. V was pared by 1 base and J by 7 bases, with 5 bases of the junction left unmatched. Per germline, CDR1 SGHKS and CDR2 YYEKEE (reference sequence). The CDR3 reads CASSLRQGAQNEQFF. CDR3 bases: TGTGCCAGCAGCTTGCGACAGGGGGCGCAGAATGAGCAGTTCTTC.

The chain uses TRBV12-5 and TRBJ1-5; 7 bases match TRBD1. The V segment lost 7 bases and the J segment 3 bases; nucleotides outside the gene matches: 9. Per germline, CDR1 LGHNT and CDR2 FRNRAP. The CDR3 has 15 residues. The CDR3 bases are TGTGCTAGTGCCCTCTCGGACAGGTACAATCAGCCCCAGCATTTT. It codes for CASALSDRYNQPQHF.

This rearrangement joins TRBV2 to TRBJ2-1; 7 positions match TRBD2. Germline lookup yields CDR1 SNHLY and CDR2 FYNNEI. This CDR3 is built from 12 residues. Trimming at V came to 8 bases and at J to 8 bases, leaving 6 bases not matched to a gene. As DNA, the CDR3 is TGTGCCAGCGGGGGGGTCGTATATGAGCAGTTCTTC. The encoded protein is CASGGVVYEQFF.

The chain recombines TRBV24-1 with TRBJ2-1; 7 bases line up with TRBD2. The CDR3 sequence is 13 residues long. The germline V gene encodes CDR1 KGHDR and CDR2 SFDVKD. V shed 4 bases, J shed 9 bases, and the junction held 5 bases outside the gene matches. CDR3 residues: CATSEAREGEQFF. CDR3 nucleotide sequence: TGTGCCACCAGTGAGGCCAGGGAGGGTGAGCAGTTCTTC.

The rearrangement joins TRBV24-1 to TRBJ1-5; 9 bases line up with TRBD1. The CDR3 spans 15 residues. Germline V gene lookup returns CDR1 KGHDR and CDR2 SFDVKD. J gave up 4 bases and V 5 bases, and 5 bases lay outside the gene matches. The CDR3 is CATSGTTGGNQPQHF. CDR3 coding DNA: TGTGCCACCAGTGGAACGACAGGGGGTAATCAGCCCCAGCATTTT.

The gene calls are TRBV5-1 and TRBJ2-2; a weak D match, TRBD2 (6 bases). The germline V gene has CDR1 SGHRS and CDR2 YFSETQ. Trimming shortened V by 6 bases and J by 0 bases, and 18 bases separated the two germline ends. CDR3 length: 17 amino acids. CDR3 sequence (DNA): TGCGCCAGCACCCCCCCCTCGTGGAGGGCGAACACCGGGGAGCTGTTTTTT. Its translation: CASTPPSWRANTGELFF.

The chain uses TRBV14 and TRBJ1-2; D unresolved. The CDR3 is 12 amino acids. CDR1 SGHDN and CDR2 FVKESK come from the germline V gene. The V and J ends lost 4 bases and 1 base respectively, with 4 bases between them. This CDR3 is CASSLNNYGYTF. CDR3 coding DNA: TGTGCCAGCAGCCTAAATAACTATGGCTACACCTTC.

Points on this clone: The conserved closing phenylalanine or tryptophan is absent in this CDR3, likely reflecting a read error. Because the CDR3's place on the DNA is in doubt, the DNA is left out and the CDR3 is given as listed by TCRdb. This chain links TRBV7-9 with TRBJ1-5; the D call in the table, TRBD1, was not verified against the DNA. The CDR3 is 11 residues long, ends included. CDR1 and CDR2 (germline): SEHNR, FQNEAQ (reference sequence). The CDR3 reads CASSFYRDRGR.

This clone showed up just once. The V and J genes are TRBV7-3 and TRBJ2-1, with 10 bases matching TRBD1. J gave up 0 bases and V 1 base, and 3 bases lay outside the gene matches. Germline V gene lookup returns CDR1 SGHTA and CDR2 FQGTGA. This CDR3 has 17 residues. The CDR3 reads CASSLRTGGSSYNEQFF. The CDR3, as DNA: TGTGCCAGCAGCTTAAGGACAGGGGGGAGCTCCTACAATGAGCAGTTCTTC.

CDR3 sequence: CASSLSSGVTDTQYF. As DNA, the CDR3 is TGCGCCAGCAGCCTTTCTAGCGGGGTAACAGATACGCAGTATTTT. This chain links TRBV5-1 with TRBJ2-3; 9 bases map to TRBD2. With 4 bases clipped from V and 3 bases from J, the junction kept 6 bases outside the gene matches. CDR1 is SGHRS and CDR2 is YFSETQ in the germline V gene. This CDR3 comprises 15 residues.

This clone was seen a few times. The chain employs TRBV28 and TRBJ1-2, with 8 bases fitting TRBD1. The germline gives CDR1 MDHEN, CDR2 SYDVKM. Trimming removed 5 bases from V and 6 bases from J; junction bases left unmatched: 14. CDR3 length: 16 residues. CDR3 DNA: TGTGCCAGCAGTCCCATCCTGAGTGCAGGGGGCCATGGCTACACCTTC. Translating gives CASSPILSAGGHGYTF.

This rearrangement joins TRBV7-3 to TRBJ2-3; 8 positions match TRBD2. Germline V gene lookup returns CDR1 SGHTA and CDR2 FQGTGA. The trim removed 5 bases at V and 3 bases at J, leaving 10 bases unmatched. The CDR3 contains 16 residues. The CDR3 bases are TGTGCCAGCAGCCCGACGGGGGGGGCGGAGACAGATACGCAGTATTTT. It codes for CASSPTGGAETDTQYF. Complete variable domain (other parts from reference TRBV7-3 and TRBJ2-3): GAGVSQTPSNKVTEKGKYVELRCDPISGHTALYWYRQSLGQGPEFLIYFQGTGAADDSGLPNDRFFAVRPEGSVSTLKIQRTERGDSAVYLCASSPTGGAETDTQYFGPGTRLTVL.